The T cell receptor beta chain described here comes from a study of breast tumors, draining lymph nodes, adjacent tissues. TCRdb itself ran the multiplex PCR reads through MiXCR, one entry per CDR3 protein. The sample yields about 21,000 distinct CDR3 sequences, roughly 50% seen once. Germline-derived CDR1 and CDR2 are SGHTA and FQGNSA. CDR3 length: 12 residues. Trimming stripped 8 bases from V and 5 bases from J, with 12 bases between. Material for sequencing was breast tumor tissue. The J gene is TRBJ2-5, the V gene TRBV7-2; TRBD2 is a possible D gene (5 bases). This receptor was obtained from a female donor with breast cancer. Some clones in this sample may be carry-over from other donors' samples. CDR3 in amino acids: CASGSSSETQYF. CDR3 coding DNA: TGTGCCAGCGGGTCTAGCTCGGAGACCCAGTACTTC.